This entry lists 18 T cell receptor beta chains sequenced from one sample in a study of blood T cell repertoires in COVID-19. The method was immunoSEQ multiplex PCR; TCRdb's version includes in-frame clones alone and lacks a portion of them. The table has fewer than 200,000 clones, approximately 86% seen once; the top ten hold about a sixth. The sample taken for sequencing was PBMCs or T cells enriched from blood (not recorded which). The receptors come from a man between 60 and 75 years old who had recovered from COVID-19.

V is TRBV9 and J is TRBJ2-1, with TRBD1 matching 7 bases. V dropped 3 bases and J dropped 5; count of bases not matched to a gene: 8. The V gene's germline CDR1 is SGDLS and CDR2 YYNGEE. The CDR3 contains 15 residues. The chain's CDR3 is CASSASGQMNNEQFF. The CDR3 DNA sequence: TGTGCCAGCAGCGCGTCGGGACAGATGAACAATGAGCAGTTCTTC.

The chain is built from TRBV19 and TRBJ2-2; D perhaps matches TRBD2 (6 bases). CDR3 length: 14 amino acids. CDR1 is LNHDA and CDR2 is SQIVND in the germline V gene (reference sequence). Trimming shortened V by 7 bases and J by 6 bases, and 15 bases separated the two germline ends. CDR3 bases: TGTGCCAGTAAGGTAGCGGTGGGCCCCGGGGAGCTGTTTTTT. Amino acids: CASKVAVGPGELFF.

The chain has TRBV19 and TRBJ1-5, with a tentative D call TRBD1 (6 bases). The CDR3 extends over 16 amino acids. Germline CDR1 and CDR2: LNHDA and SQIVND (reference sequence). V was pared by 5 bases and J by 0 bases, with 14 bases between. CDR3 protein: CASSSTGAYSNQPQHF. The CDR3 nucleotides read TGTGCCAGTAGTTCGACAGGCGCCTATAGCAATCAGCCCCAGCATTTT.

The V gene is TRBV7-8, the J gene TRBJ1-4; D is undetermined. Germline V gene lookup returns CDR1 SGHVS and CDR2 FQNEAQ. The CDR3 length is 15 residues. V was clipped by 3 bases and J by 8 bases, with 16 bases between them. The CDR3 bases are TGTGCCAGCAGCTTTAGCGGTTCCCGAGAGGAAAAACTGTTTTTT. It yields the protein CASSFSGSREEKLFF.

This chain uses TRBV18 with TRBJ1-2, with 7 bases aligning to TRBD1. The CDR3 runs 15 residues. Germline V CDR1 and CDR2: KGHSH, LQKENI. The V and J ends lost 5 bases and 4 bases, in that order; junction bases with no gene match: 10. CDR3 in DNA: TGTGCCAGCTCAGGCACAGGGGAGAGGTCCTATGGCTACACCTTC. Its translation: CASSGTGERSYGYTF. Full variable domain (rest looked up from reference TRBV18 and TRBJ1-2): NAGVMQNPRHLVRRRGQEARLRCSPMKGHSHVYWYRQLPEEGLKFMVYLQKENIIDESGMPKERFSAEFPKEGPSILRIQQVVRGDSAAYFCASSGTGERSYGYTFGSGTRLTVV.

The V call is TRBV5-1, the J call TRBJ2-7; 12 nucleotides line up with TRBD1. This CDR3 is 15 amino acids long. The germline gives CDR1 SGHRS, CDR2 YFSETQ. V trimming: 4 bases; J trimming: 2 bases; junction bases outside the gene matches: 4. CDR3 DNA sequence: TGCGCCAGCAGCGTGGGACAGGGGGCCCCCTACGAGCAGTACTTC. Protein: CASSVGQGAPYEQYF.

V usage is TRBV18 and J usage is TRBJ1-5; 8 positions agree with TRBD1. Germline V gene lookup returns CDR1 KGHSH and CDR2 LQKENI. J gave up 5 bases and V 8 bases, and 8 bases lay outside the gene matches. CDR3 size: 14 residues. The DNA for the CDR3 is TGTGCCAGCCGACTACAGGGGGTGGATCAGCCCCAGCATTTT. It yields the protein CASRLQGVDQPQHF.

Only one count was recorded for this clone. The J gene is TRBJ1-5, the V gene TRBV19; 11 nucleotides match TRBD1. The CDR3 covers 16 residues. In germline, CDR1 is LNHDA, CDR2 SQIVND (reference sequence). Trimming cost V 3 bases and J 3 bases; bases outside gene matches: 4. CDR3 loop: CASSIGTGGNNQPQHF. CDR3 sequence (DNA): TGTGCCAGTAGTATCGGGACAGGGGGGAACAATCAGCCCCAGCATTTT.

There are a few counts of this clone. The V and J genes are TRBV25-1 and TRBJ1-5; 7 positions match TRBD1. Germline CDR1 reads MGHDK; CDR2 reads SYGVNS. This CDR3 has 14 amino acids. Trimming at V came to 8 bases and at J to 6 bases, leaving 10 bases not matched to a gene. This chain's CDR3 is CASGERQGGQPQHF. Here the CDR3 DNA reads TGTGCCAGCGGGGAGAGACAGGGCGGTCAGCCCCAGCATTTT.

The chain combines TRBV10-3 with TRBJ2-7, with D tentatively TRBD2 (5 bases). Looked up from germline, CDR1 is ENHRY and CDR2 is SYGVKD. V lost 6 bases to trimming and J lost 4 bases, with 22 bases between them. There are 16 residues in the CDR3. The CDR3 spells CAISQEGPGSPYEQYF. The CDR3 coding sequence is TGTGCCATCAGCCAGGAAGGACCGGGGTCTCCTTACGAGCAGTACTTC.

This chain links TRBV10-1 with TRBJ2-7; D is ambiguous. The CDR3 covers 13 residues. Germline CDR1 and CDR2: WNHNN and SYGVQD (reference sequence). The CDR3 bases are TGCCCCACCGGGTGGGTGGATACCTACGAGCAGTACTTC. Its protein is CPTGWVDTYEQYF.

The chain combines TRBV5-6 with TRBJ2-5, with TRBD1 as a possible D gene (6 bases). CDR3 size: 14 residues. Germline V CDR1 and CDR2: SGHDT, YYEEEE. V was shortened by 0 bases and J by 3 bases, with 9 bases between the two germline ends. CDR3 amino acids: CASSLGTVKETQYF. The CDR3 DNA is TGTGCCAGCAGCTTGGGGACAGTAAAAGAGACCCAGTACTTC.

The rearrangement links TRBV7-2 to TRBJ1-1; 8 positions agree with TRBD1. This CDR3 is 13 amino acids long. V shed 5 bases and J 3 bases; nucleotides not matched to a gene: 2. Germline CDR1 and CDR2: SGHTA and FQGNSA. CDR3 in DNA: TGTGCCAGCAGCCTGACAGGGGACACTGAAGCTTTCTTT. Translating it yields CASSLTGDTEAFF.

The chain combines TRBV2 with TRBJ2-6; 9 nucleotides agree with TRBD1. Trimming cost V 4 bases and J 1 base; bases outside gene matches: 8. There are 18 residues in the CDR3. Germline lookup yields CDR1 SNHLY and CDR2 FYNNEI. The CDR3 DNA reads as TGTGCCAGCAGTGGGGGACAGGGCGCAGGGTCTGGGGCCAACGTCCTGACTTTC. Amino acids: CASSGGQGAGSGANVLTF.

The CDR3 spells CATSDPFSGGDEQYF. CDR3 DNA sequence: TGTGCCACCAGTGATCCTTTTTCAGGGGGTGACGAGCAGTACTTC. The V and J genes are TRBV24-1 and TRBJ2-7, with 7 bases lining up with TRBD1. The ends lost 3 bases at V and 5 bases at J; junction bases unmatched: 9. The CDR3 spans 15 residues. Germline V gene data show CDR1 as KGHDR and CDR2 as SFDVKD.

This clone was picked up one time. This rearrangement joins TRBV5-6 to TRBJ2-1, with 7 positions matching TRBD1. The CDR3 extends over 15 amino acids. Germline V CDR1 and CDR2: SGHDT, YYEEEE. Trimming at V came to 2 bases and at J to 9 bases, leaving 11 bases not matched to a gene. CDR3 sequence reads: CASSLPTGAGGEQFF. As DNA, the CDR3 is TGTGCCAGCAGCTTACCCACAGGGGCTGGGGGTGAGCAGTTCTTC.

This chain's CDR3 is CASSVGDDWVNTEAFF. The CDR3 DNA reads TGTGCCAGCAGTGTTGGCGACGACTGGGTGAACACTGAAGCTTTCTTT. The chain employs TRBV2 and TRBJ1-1; D call uncertain. The CDR3 consists of 16 residues. Germline CDR1 is SNHLY and CDR2 is FYNNEI. Trimming stripped 4 bases from V and 0 bases from J, with 15 bases between.

This chain links TRBV2 with TRBJ2-3; 7 nucleotides align to TRBD1. V lost 9 bases to trimming and J lost 4 bases; unmatched junction nucleotides: 7. Germline CDR1 reads SNHLY; CDR2 reads FYNNEI. The CDR3 contains 13 residues. The CDR3, as DNA: TGTGCCAGTACGACAGGGACCCCAGATACGCAGTATTTT. Translating gives CASTTGTPDTQYF. Full variable domain (remainder filled in from reference TRBV2 and TRBJ2-3): EPEVTQTPSHQVTQMGQEVILRCVPISNHLYFYWYRQILGQKVEFLVSFYNNEISEKSEIFDDQFSVERPDGSNFTLKIRSTKLEDSAMYFCASTTGTPDTQYFGPGTRLTVL.